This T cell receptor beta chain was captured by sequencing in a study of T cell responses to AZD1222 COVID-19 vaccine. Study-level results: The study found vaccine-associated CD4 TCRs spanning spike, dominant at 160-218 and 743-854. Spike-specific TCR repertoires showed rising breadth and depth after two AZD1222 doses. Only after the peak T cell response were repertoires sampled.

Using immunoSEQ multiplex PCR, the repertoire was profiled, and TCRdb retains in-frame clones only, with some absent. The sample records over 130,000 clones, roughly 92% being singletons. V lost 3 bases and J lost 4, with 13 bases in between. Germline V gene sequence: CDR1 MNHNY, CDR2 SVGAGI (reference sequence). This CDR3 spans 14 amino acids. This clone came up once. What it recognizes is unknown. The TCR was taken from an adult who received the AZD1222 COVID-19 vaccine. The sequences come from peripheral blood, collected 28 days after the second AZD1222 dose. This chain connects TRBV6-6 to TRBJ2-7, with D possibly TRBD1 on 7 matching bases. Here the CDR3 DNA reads TGTGCCAGCAGTTATCCCGCAGGGGGGTACGAGCAGTACTTC. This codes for CASSYPAGGYEQYF.